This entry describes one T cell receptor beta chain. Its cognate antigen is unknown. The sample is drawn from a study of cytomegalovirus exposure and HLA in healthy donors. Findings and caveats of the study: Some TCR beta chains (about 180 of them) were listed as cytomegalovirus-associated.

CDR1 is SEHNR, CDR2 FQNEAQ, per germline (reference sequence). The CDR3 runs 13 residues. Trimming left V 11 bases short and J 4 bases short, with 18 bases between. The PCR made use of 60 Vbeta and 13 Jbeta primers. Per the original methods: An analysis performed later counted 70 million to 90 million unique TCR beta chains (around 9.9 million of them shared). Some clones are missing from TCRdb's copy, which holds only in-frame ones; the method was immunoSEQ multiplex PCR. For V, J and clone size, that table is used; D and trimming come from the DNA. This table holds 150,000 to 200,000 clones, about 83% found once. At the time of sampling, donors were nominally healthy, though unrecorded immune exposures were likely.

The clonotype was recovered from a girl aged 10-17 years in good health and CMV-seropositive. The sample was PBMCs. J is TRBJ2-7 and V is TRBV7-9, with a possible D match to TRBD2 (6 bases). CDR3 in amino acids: CAVSPLGTYEQYF. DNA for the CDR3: TGTGCCGTCTCGCCCTTGGGGACTTACGAGCAGTACTTC.